This T cell receptor (beta chain) was recovered during a study of blood T cells in healthy people across ages. Findings and caveats of the study: Not knowing donor CMV status may have confounded expanded clonotype changes.

This clonotype appeared a few times. Its antigen remains unknown. It was with a sample-barcoded 5' primer and a J-beta primer mix that a second PCR of about 6 to 11 cycles was run. TCRdb reprocessed the 5' RACE reads via MiXCR and lists one record per CDR3 protein. Counted here are over 300,000 distinct CDR3 sequences, roughly half occurring once; the ten biggest clones make up roughly 51%. Germline V lookup: CDR1 MNHNY, CDR2 SVGAGI (reference sequence). This CDR3 is built from 15 residues. V lost 0 bases, J lost 1 base, and 9 bases lay in between. The sequencing input was blood. The V gene is TRBV6-6, the J gene TRBJ2-5; D is ambiguous. This receptor was obtained from a man aged 55-75 years in good health. The CDR3 DNA follows: TGTGCCAGCAGTTACTCGATGGGCAGCCAAGAGACCCAGTACTTC. This sequence encodes CASSYSMGSQETQYF.